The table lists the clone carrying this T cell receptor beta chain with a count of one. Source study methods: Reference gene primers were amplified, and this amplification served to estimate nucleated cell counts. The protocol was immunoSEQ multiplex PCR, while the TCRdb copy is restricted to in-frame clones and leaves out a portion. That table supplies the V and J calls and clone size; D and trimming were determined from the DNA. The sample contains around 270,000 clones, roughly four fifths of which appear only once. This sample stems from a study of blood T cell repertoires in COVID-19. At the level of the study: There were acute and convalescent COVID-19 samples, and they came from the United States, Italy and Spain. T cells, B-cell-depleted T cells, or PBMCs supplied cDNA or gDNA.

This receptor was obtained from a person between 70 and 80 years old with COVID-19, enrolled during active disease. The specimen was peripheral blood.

The CDR3 DNA is TGTGCCAGCAGCGGAAGACAGGAAAATTCACCCCTCCACTTT. It yields the protein CASSGRQENSPLHF. This sequence joins TRBV6-5 and TRBJ1-6; tentatively, D is TRBD1 (6 bases). The V end was cut by 6 bases, the J end by 7 bases, with 13 bases between. The CDR3 consists of 14 residues. Germline V gene data show CDR1 as MNHEY and CDR2 as SVGAGI.